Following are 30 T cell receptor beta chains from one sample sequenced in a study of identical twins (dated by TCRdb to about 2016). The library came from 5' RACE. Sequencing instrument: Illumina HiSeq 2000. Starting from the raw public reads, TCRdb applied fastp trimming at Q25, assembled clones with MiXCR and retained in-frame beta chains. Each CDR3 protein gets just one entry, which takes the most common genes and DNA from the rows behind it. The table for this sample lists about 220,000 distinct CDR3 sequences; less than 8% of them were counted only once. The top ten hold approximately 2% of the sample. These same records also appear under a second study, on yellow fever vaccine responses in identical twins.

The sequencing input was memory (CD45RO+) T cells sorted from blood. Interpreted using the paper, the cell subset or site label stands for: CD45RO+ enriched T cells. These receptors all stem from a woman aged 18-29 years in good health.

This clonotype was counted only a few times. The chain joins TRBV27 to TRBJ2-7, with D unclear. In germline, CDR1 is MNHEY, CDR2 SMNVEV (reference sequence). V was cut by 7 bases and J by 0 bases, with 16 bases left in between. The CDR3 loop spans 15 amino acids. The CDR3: CASTSLVAASYEQYF. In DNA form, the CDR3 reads TGTGCCAGCACCAGCCTGGTAGCAGCCTCCTACGAGCAGTACTTC.

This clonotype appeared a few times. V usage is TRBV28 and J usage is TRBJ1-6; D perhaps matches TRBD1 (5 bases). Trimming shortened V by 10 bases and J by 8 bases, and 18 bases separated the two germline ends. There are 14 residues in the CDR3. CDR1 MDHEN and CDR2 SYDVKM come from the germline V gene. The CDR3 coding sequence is TGTGCCACCTGGGGGGAGGCAAAGTATTCACCCCTCCACTTT. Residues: CATWGEAKYSPLHF.

The CDR3 nucleotides are TGTGCCAGCAGACGATCTAGCGGGGGCCTACGCTACAATGAGCAGTTCTTC. The encoded protein is CASRRSSGGLRYNEQFF. This sequence joins TRBV6-1 and TRBJ2-1, with TRBD2 matching 10 bases. The CDR3 is made up of 17 amino acids. V was pared by 6 bases and J by 3 bases, with 11 bases of the junction left unmatched. The V gene's germline CDR1 is MNHNS and CDR2 SASEGT.

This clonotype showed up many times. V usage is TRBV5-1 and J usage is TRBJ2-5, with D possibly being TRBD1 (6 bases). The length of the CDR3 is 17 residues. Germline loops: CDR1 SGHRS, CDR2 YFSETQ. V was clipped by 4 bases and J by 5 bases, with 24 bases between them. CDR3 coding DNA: TGCGCCAGCAGCCAGGGGACCACTAGTATTGGTTTTGAGACCCAGTACTTC. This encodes CASSQGTTSIGFETQYF. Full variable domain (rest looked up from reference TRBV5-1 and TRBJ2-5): KAGVTQTPRYLIKTRGQQVTLSCSPISGHRSVSWYQQTPGQGLQFLFEYFSETQRNKGNFPGRFSGRQFSNSRSEMNVSTLELGDSALYLCASSQGTTSIGFETQYFGPGTRLLVL.

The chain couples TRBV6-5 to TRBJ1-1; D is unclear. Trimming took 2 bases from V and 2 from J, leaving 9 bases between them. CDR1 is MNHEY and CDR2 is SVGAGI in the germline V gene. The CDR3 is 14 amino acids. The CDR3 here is CASSYLDGNTEAFF. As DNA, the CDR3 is TGTGCCAGCAGTTACCTCGACGGAAACACTGAAGCTTTCTTT.

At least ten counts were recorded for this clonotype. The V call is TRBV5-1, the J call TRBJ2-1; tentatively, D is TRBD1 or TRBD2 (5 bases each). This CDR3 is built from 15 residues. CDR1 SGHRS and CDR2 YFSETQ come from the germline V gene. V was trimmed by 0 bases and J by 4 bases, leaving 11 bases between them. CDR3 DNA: TGCGCCAGCAGCTTGGAAGCAGGGAGTTACAATGAGCAGTTCTTC. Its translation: CASSLEAGSYNEQFF.

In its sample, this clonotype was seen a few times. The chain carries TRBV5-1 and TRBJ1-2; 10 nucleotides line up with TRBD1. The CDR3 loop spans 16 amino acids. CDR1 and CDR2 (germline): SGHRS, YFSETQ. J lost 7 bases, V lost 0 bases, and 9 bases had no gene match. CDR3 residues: CASSLGQGALPAGYTF. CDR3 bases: TGCGCCAGCAGCTTGGGACAGGGGGCGCTCCCCGCTGGCTACACCTTC. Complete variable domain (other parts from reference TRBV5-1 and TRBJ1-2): KAGVTQTPRYLIKTRGQQVTLSCSPISGHRSVSWYQQTPGQGLQFLFEYFSETQRNKGNFPGRFSGRQFSNSRSEMNVSTLELGDSALYLCASSLGQGALPAGYTFGSGTRLTVV.

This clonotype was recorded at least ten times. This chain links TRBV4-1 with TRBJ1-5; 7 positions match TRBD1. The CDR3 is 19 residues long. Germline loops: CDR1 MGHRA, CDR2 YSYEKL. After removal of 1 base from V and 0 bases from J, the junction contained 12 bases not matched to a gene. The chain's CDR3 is CASSQVSLPDRVSNQPQHF. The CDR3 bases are TGCGCCAGCAGCCAAGTGAGCCTGCCCGACAGGGTTAGCAATCAGCCCCAGCATTTT.

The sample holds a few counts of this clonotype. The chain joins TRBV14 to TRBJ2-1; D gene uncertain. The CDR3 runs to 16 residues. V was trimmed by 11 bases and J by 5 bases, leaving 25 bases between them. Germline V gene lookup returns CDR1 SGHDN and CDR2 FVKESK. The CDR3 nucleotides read TGTGCCGCGGCCCAAAGAACCCAATTGACAAACAATGAGCAGTTCTTC. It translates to CAAAQRTQLTNNEQFF.

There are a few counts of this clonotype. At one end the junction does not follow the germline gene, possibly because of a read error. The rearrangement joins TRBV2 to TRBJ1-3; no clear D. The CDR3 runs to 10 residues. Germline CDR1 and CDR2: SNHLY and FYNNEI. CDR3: CGSAGNTIYF. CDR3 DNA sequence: TGCGGCAGCGCTGGAAACACCATATATTTT.

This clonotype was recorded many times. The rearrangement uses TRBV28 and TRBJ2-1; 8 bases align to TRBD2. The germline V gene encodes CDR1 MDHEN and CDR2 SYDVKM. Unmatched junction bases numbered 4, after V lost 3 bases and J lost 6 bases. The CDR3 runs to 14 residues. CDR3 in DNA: TGTGCCAGCAGTTTTGACGGGGGGGCCAATGAGCAGTTCTTC. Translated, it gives CASSFDGGANEQFF.

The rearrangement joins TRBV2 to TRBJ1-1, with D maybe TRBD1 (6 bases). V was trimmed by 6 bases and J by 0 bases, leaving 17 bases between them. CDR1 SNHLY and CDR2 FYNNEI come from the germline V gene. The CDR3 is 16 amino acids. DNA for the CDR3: TGTGCCAGCAGATCCAGGCCCAGGGGAATGAACACTGAAGCTTTCTTT. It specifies CASRSRPRGMNTEAFF.

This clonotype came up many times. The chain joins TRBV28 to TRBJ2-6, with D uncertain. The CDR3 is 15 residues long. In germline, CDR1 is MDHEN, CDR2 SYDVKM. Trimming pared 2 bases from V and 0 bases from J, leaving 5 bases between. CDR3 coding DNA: TGTGCCAGCAGTTTAATACACTCTGGGGCCAACGTCCTGACTTTC. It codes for CASSLIHSGANVLTF.

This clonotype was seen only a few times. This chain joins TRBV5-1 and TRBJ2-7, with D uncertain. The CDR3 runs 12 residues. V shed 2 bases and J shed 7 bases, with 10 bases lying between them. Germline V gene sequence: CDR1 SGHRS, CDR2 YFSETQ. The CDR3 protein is CASSFLVGEQYF. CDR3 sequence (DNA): TGCGCCAGCAGCTTTCTGGTGGGGGAGCAGTACTTC.

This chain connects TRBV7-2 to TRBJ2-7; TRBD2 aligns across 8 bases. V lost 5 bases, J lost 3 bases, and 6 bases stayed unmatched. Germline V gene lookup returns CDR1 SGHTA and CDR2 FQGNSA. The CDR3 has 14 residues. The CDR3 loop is CASSLLAANYEQYF. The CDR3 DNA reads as TGTGCCAGCAGCCTACTAGCGGCAAACTACGAGCAGTACTTC.

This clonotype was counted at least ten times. CDR3 nucleotide sequence: TGTGCCAGCAGGCAGACGGCCGCGGGTGAGCAGTTCTTC. Amino acid sequence: CASRQTAAGEQFF. This chain connects TRBV7-9 to TRBJ2-1, with D possibly matching TRBD2 (5 bases). The CDR3 extends over 13 amino acids. The V gene lost 6 bases and the J gene lost 9 bases, with 15 bases spanning the gap. Germline values: CDR1 SEHNR, CDR2 FQNEAQ (reference sequence).

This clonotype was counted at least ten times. The CDR3 protein is CAISESGVSGANVLTF. The DNA for the CDR3 is TGTGCCATCAGTGAGTCGGGAGTCTCTGGGGCCAACGTCCTGACTTTC. The chain recombines TRBV10-3 with TRBJ2-6, with D perhaps TRBD2 (5 bases). CDR1 is ENHRY and CDR2 is SYGVKD in the germline V gene. V was cut by 0 bases and J by 0 bases, with 6 bases left in between. The CDR3 spans 16 residues.

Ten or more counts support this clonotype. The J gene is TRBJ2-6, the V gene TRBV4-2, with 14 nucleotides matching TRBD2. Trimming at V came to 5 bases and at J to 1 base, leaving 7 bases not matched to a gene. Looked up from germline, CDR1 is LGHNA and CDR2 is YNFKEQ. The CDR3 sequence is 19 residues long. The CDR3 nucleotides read TGTGCCAGCAGCGCTACGGGGACTAGCGGGGGATCTGGGGCCAACGTCCTGACTTTC. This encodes CASSATGTSGGSGANVLTF.

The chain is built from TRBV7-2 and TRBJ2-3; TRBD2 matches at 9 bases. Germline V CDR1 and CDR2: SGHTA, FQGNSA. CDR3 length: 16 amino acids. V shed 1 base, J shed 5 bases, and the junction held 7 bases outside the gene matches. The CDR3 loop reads CASSLDGRGGQDTQYF. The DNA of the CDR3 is TGTGCCAGCAGCTTAGACGGGCGGGGGGGCCAAGATACGCAGTATTTT.

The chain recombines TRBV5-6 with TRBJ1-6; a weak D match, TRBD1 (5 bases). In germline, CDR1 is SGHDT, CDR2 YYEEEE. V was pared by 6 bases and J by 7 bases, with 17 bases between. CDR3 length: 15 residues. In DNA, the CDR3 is TGTGCCAGCACCCTAGGGGTAGTGACCAATTCACCCCTCCACTTT. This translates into CASTLGVVTNSPLHF.

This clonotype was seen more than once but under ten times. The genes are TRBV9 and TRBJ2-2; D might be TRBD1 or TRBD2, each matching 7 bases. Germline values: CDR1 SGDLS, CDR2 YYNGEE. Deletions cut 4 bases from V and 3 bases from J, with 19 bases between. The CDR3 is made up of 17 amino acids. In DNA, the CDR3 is TGTGCCAGCAGCCCTATGACAGGGAGGGGGCACACCGGGGAGCTGTTTTTT. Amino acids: CASSPMTGRGHTGELFF.

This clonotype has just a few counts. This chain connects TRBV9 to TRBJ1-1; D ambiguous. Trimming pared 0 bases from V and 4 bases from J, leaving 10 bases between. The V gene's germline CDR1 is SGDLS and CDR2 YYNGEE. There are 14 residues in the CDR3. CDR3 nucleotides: TGTGCCAGCAGCGTAGATCCGGGTGGCACTGAAGCTTTCTTT. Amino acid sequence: CASSVDPGGTEAFF.

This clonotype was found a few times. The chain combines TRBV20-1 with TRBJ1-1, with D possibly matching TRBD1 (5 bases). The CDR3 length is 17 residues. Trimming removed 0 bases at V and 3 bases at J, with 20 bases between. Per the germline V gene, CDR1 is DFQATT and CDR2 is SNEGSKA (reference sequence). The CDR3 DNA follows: TGCAGTGCTAGAGATACAGGACAACTCAGCAGGGACACTGAAGCTTTCTTT. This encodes CSARDTGQLSRDTEAFF.

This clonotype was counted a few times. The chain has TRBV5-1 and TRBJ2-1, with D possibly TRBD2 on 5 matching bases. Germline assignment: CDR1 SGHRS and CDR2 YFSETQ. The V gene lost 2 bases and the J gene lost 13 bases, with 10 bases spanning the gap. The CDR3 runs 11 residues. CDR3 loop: CASSLGSGQFF. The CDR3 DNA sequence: TGCGCCAGCAGCTTAGGGAGCGGCCAGTTCTTC.

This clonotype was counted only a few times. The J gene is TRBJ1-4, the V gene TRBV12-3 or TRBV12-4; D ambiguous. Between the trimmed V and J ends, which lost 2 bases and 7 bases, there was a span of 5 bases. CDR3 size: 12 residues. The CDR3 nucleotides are TGTGCCAGCAGTTTACGAAGTGAAAAACTGTTTTTT. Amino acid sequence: CASSLRSEKLFF.

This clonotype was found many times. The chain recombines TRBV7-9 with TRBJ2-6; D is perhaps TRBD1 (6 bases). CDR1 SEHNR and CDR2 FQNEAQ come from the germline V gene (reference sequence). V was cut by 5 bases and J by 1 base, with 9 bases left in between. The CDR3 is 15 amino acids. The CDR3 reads CASSEQGSGANVLTF. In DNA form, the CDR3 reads TGTGCCAGCAGCGAACAGGGATCTGGGGCCAACGTCCTGACTTTC.

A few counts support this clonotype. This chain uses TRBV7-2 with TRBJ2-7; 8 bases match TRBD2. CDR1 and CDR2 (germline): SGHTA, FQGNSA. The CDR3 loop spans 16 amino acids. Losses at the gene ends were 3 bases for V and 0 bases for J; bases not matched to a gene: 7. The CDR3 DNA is TGTGCCAGCAGCTTCCCTCTAGCGGGTCTCTCCTACGAGCAGTACTTC. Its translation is CASSFPLAGLSYEQYF.

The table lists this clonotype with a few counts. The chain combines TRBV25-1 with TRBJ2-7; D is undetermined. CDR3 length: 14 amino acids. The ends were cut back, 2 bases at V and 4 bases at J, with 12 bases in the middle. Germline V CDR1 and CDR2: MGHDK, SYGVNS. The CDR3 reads CASSEDGWLYEQYF. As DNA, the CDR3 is TGTGCCAGCAGTGAAGACGGGTGGTTGTACGAGCAGTACTTC.

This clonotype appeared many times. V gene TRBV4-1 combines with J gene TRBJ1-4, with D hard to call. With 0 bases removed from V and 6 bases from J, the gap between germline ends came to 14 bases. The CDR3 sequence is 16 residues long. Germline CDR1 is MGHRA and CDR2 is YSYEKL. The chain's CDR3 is CASSQDGVGSDEKLFF. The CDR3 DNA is TGCGCCAGCAGCCAAGATGGCGTGGGCTCCGATGAAAAACTGTTTTTT.

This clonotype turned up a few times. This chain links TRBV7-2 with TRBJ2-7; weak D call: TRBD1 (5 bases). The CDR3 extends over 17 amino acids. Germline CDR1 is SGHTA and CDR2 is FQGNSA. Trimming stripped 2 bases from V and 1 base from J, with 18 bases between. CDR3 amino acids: CASSLPTGVPFSYEQYF. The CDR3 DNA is TGTGCCAGCAGCTTACCTACAGGAGTCCCGTTTTCCTACGAGCAGTACTTC.